This TCR beta chain comes out of a study of blood T cell repertoires in COVID-19. Study at large: T cells, B-cell-depleted T cells, or PBMCs supplied cDNA or gDNA.

The CDR3 length is 16 residues. Trimming at V came to 0 bases and at J to 6 bases, leaving 3 bases not matched to a gene. From germline, CDR1 is SGHVS and CDR2 FNYEAQ. This clone was seen a few times. Produced via immunoSEQ multiplex PCR; TCRdb's table is partial and in-frame only. The data show 100,000 or so clones, roughly 80% seen once. J is TRBJ2-2 and V is TRBV7-6, with TRBD1 identical over 11 bases. The receptor's source is a human donor in a cohort sampled during active COVID-19. The sample was peripheral blood. This CDR3 reads CASSLAAGQGAGELFF. CDR3 bases: TGTGCCAGCAGCTTAGCCGCGGGACAGGGGGCCGGGGAGCTGTTTTTT.